The 14 T cell receptor beta chains listed next were all sequenced from one sample in a study of OX40 agonist ivuxolimab in advanced cancers. Data came from immunoSEQ multiplex PCR; TCRdb stores just in-frame clones and leaves some out. The repertoire holds approximately 64,000 clones, with just under 85% as singletons. Here the sequenced sample was CD4+ or CD8+ T cells sorted from blood, taken in a trial of the OX40 agonist ivuxolimab. Every receptor here comes from an adult with an advanced solid tumor such as melanoma, head and neck, liver or kidney cancer.

The chain recombines TRBV13 with TRBJ2-7; TRBD2 agrees at 12 bases. The V gene end was trimmed by 4 bases and the J gene end by 3 bases; junction bases not matched to a gene: 13. This CDR3 spans 18 amino acids. Germline V gene sequence: CDR1 PRHDT, CDR2 FYEKMQ (reference sequence). CDR3 nucleotide sequence: TGTGCCAGCAGCTCACTCATACTGACTAGCGGGGGAGACTACGAGCAGTACTTC. Amino acid sequence: CASSSLILTSGGDYEQYF.

V is TRBV19 and J is TRBJ1-2; D uncertain. The V end was cut by 7 bases, the J end by 0 bases, with 15 bases between. Germline values: CDR1 LNHDA, CDR2 SQIVND (reference sequence). The CDR3 length is 15 residues. The DNA of the CDR3 is TGTGCCAGTAAAAGACAAGTCAACTCTAACTATGGCTACACCTTC. Translated: CASKRQVNSNYGYTF.

V is TRBV5-8 and J is TRBJ2-1; either TRBD1 or TRBD2 may fit D (5 bases each). The CDR3 length is 16 residues. Trimming took 2 bases from V and 2 from J, leaving 14 bases between them. Germline assignment: CDR1 SGHTS and CDR2 YDEGEE. The CDR3 coding sequence is TGTGCCAGCAGCTTATTGGACTGGGGCGCCTACAATGAGCAGTTCTTC. It specifies CASSLLDWGAYNEQFF.

CDR3 coding DNA: TGTGCCAGCAGCCAAGTGGCAGGGATCAATTCACCCCTCCACTTT. This gives the protein CASSQVAGINSPLHF. This rearrangement joins TRBV14 to TRBJ1-6; D possibly corresponds to TRBD1 (5 bases). Trimming took 1 base from V and 7 from J, leaving 11 bases between them. The CDR3 contains 15 residues. CDR1 is SGHDN, CDR2 FVKESK, per germline.

The chain couples TRBV4-2 to TRBJ2-3; 7 bases are shared with TRBD1. V shed 4 bases, J shed 2 bases, and the junction held 9 bases outside the gene matches. CDR3 length equals 16 residues. Germline V gene lookup returns CDR1 LGHNA and CDR2 YNFKEQ. The CDR3: CASSPSQGSSTDTQYF. CDR3 DNA: TGTGCCAGCAGCCCTTCACAGGGGTCGTCCACAGATACGCAGTATTTT.

V is TRBV4-1 and J is TRBJ2-7; 8 bases are a match to TRBD1. After removal of 1 base from V and 2 bases from J, the junction contained 1 base not matched to a gene. The CDR3 has 14 residues. Germline lookup yields CDR1 MGHRA and CDR2 YSYEKL. The CDR3 region is CASSQGDRTYEQYF. The CDR3, as DNA: TGCGCCAGCAGCCAAGGGGACAGGACCTACGAGCAGTACTTC.

This clone was observed a handful of times. V gene TRBV7-9 combines with J gene TRBJ2-3; no reliable D call. Trimming pared 5 bases from V and 5 bases from J, leaving 11 bases between. Germline CDR1 reads SEHNR; CDR2 reads FQNEAQ (reference sequence). The CDR3 is made up of 13 amino acids. CDR3 amino acids: CASSLLVGDTQYF. CDR3 nucleotide sequence: TGTGCCAGCAGCCTTCTAGTAGGAGATACGCAGTATTTT.

Concerning this clone: Other DNA sequences in the same sample also yield this CDR3. V and J are TRBV7-2 and TRBJ2-3, with 7 bases lining up with TRBD2. The length of the CDR3 is 15 residues. CDR1 is SGHTA, CDR2 FQGNSA, per germline. V dropped 2 bases and J dropped 2; count of bases not matched to a gene: 4. The CDR3 DNA reads as TGTGCCAGCAGCTTACTGGCGGGAGACACAGATACGCAGTATTTT. Amino acids: CASSLLAGDTDTQYF.

The chain couples TRBV7-9 to TRBJ1-2; the match to TRBD1 covers 10 bases. This CDR3 has 15 residues. The ends lost 5 bases at V and 7 bases at J; junction bases unmatched: 10. The germline CDR1 and CDR2 sequences are SEHNR and FQNEAQ (reference sequence). The CDR3 bases are TGTGCCAGCAGCGCCCGGGACAGGGACAGGGGTGGCTACACCTTC. Translating it yields CASSARDRDRGGYTF.

This sequence joins TRBV28 and TRBJ1-2; unclear D gene. The CDR3 is 10 residues long. With 2 bases removed from V and 6 bases from J, the gap between germline ends came to 1 base. Germline V gives CDR1 MDHEN, CDR2 SYDVKM. CDR3 sequence: CASSLDGYTF. The DNA for the CDR3 is TGTGCCAGCAGTTTAGATGGCTACACCTTC.

The V gene is TRBV9, the J gene TRBJ2-3; TRBD2 aligns across 12 bases. CDR1 and CDR2 (germline): SGDLS, YYNGEE. Unmatched junction bases numbered 9, after V lost 1 base and J lost 0 bases. The CDR3 spans 19 residues. The CDR3 region has the DNA TGTGCCAGCAGCGTAACCCAGGGACTAGCGGGCACTAGCACAGATACGCAGTATTTT. Its translation is CASSVTQGLAGTSTDTQYF.

The chain carries TRBV4-3 and TRBJ2-1; 8 nucleotides match TRBD2. Germline CDR1 is LGHNA and CDR2 is YSLEER. Germline trimming cut 1 base from V and 5 bases from J; bases unmatched to any gene: 7. CDR3 length: 16 residues. The CDR3 DNA sequence: TGCGCCAGCAGCCAAGGTGGTAGCGGGAACGACAATGAGCAGTTCTTC. Translated, it gives CASSQGGSGNDNEQFF.

The V and J genes are TRBV15 and TRBJ2-2; the D is unclear. Germline lookup yields CDR1 LNHNV and CDR2 YYDKDF (reference sequence). The CDR3 is 14 amino acids. The V end lost 3 bases, the J end lost 7 bases, and 12 bases lay between the germline ends. DNA for the CDR3: TGTGCCACCAGCAGGCTAGTGGGCCGCGGGGAGCTGTTTTTT. Amino acid sequence: CATSRLVGRGELFF.

The chain carries TRBV4-1 and TRBJ2-4, with D possibly TRBD1 on 5 matching bases. Germline CDR1 and CDR2: MGHRA and YSYEKL. Deletions cut 4 bases from V and 0 bases from J, with 16 bases between. The CDR3 runs 17 residues. The CDR3 protein is CASSPSRAELAKNIQYF. CDR3 sequence (DNA): TGCGCCAGCAGCCCAAGCAGGGCGGAACTAGCCAAAAACATTCAGTACTTC.